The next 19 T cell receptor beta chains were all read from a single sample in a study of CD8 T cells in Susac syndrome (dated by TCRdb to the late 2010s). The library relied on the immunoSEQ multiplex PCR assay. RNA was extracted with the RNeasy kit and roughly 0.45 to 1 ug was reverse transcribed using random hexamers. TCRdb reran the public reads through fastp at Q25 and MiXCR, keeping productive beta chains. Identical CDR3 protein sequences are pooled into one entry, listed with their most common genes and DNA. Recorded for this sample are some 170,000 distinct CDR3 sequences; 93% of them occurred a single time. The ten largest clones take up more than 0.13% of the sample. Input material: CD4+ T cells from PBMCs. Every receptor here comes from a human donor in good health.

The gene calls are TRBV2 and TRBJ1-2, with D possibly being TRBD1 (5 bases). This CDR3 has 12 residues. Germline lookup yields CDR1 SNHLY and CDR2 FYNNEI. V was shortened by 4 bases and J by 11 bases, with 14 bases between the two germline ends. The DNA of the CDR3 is TGTGCCAGCAGTGTGAGGGGTCCGGGGTACACCTTC. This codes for CASSVRGPGYTF.

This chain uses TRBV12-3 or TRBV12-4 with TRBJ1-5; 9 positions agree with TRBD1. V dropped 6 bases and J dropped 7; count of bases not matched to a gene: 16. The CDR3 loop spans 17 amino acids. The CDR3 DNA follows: TGTGCCAGCAGCCCTCGCGGCATGACAGGGGGGAGGCAGCCCCAGCATTTT. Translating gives CASSPRGMTGGRQPQHF.

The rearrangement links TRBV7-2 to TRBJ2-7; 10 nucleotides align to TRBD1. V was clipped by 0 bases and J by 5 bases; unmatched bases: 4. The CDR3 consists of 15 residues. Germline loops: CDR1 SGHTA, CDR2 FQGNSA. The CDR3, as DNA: TGTGCCAGCAGCTTAGCGGGACAGGGGTTCCACGAGCAGTACTTC. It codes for CASSLAGQGFHEQYF.

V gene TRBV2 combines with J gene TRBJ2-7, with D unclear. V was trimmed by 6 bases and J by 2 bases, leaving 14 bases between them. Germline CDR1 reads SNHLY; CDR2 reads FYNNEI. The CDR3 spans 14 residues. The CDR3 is CASRGYKQAYEQYF. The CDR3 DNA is TGTGCCAGCAGGGGTTACAAGCAGGCCTACGAGCAGTACTTC.

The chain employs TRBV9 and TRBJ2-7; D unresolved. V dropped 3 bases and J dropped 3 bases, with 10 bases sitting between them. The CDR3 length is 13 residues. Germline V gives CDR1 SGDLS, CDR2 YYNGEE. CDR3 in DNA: TGTGCCAGCAGCGGAGGACCGAACTACGAGCAGTACTTC. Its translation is CASSGGPNYEQYF.

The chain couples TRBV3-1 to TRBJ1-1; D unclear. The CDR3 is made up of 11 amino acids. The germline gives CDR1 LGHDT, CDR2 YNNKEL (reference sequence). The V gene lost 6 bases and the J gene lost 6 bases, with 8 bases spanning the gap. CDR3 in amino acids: CASRSLAEAFF. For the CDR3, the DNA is TGTGCCAGCAGGTCTTTAGCTGAAGCTTTCTTT.

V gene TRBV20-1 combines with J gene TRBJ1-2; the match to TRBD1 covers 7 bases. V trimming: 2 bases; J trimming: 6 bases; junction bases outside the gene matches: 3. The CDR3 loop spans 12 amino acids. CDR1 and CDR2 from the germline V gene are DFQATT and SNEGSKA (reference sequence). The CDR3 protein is CSARNQGDGYTF. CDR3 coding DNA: TGCAGTGCTAGAAACCAGGGGGATGGCTACACCTTC.

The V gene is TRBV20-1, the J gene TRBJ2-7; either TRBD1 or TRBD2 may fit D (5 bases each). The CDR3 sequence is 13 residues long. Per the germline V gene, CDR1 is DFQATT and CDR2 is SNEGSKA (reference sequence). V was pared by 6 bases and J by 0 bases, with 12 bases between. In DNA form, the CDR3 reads TGCAGTGCCTGGGACGTAAACTCCTACGAGCAGTACTTC. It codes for CSAWDVNSYEQYF.

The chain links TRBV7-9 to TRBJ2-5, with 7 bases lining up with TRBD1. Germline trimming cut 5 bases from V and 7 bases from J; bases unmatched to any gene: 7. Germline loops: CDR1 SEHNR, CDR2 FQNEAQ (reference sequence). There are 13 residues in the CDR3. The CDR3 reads CASSMGQWVTQYF. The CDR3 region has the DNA TGTGCCAGCAGCATGGGACAGTGGGTGACCCAGTACTTC.

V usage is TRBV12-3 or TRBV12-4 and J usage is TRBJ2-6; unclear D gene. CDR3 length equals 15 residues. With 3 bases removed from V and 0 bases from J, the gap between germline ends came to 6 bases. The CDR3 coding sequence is TGTGCCAGCAGTTTTGTGGGCTCTGGGGCCAACGTCCTGACTTTC. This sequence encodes CASSFVGSGANVLTF.

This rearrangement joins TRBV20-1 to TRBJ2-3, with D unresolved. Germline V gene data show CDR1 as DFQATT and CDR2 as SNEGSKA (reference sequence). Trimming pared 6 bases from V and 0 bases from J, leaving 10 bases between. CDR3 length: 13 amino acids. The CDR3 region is CSALKGSTDTQYF. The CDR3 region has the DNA TGCAGTGCCCTGAAGGGTAGCACAGATACGCAGTATTTT.

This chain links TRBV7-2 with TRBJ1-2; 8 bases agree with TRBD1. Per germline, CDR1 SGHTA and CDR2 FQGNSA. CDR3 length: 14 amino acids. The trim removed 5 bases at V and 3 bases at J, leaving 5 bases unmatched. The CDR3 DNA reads TGTGCCAGCAGCCCCGGACAGGGTGACTATGGCTACACCTTC. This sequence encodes CASSPGQGDYGYTF.

This CDR3 is CASSSLPSIAGPGETQYF. The CDR3 nucleotides are TGCGCCAGCAGCTCCCTACCTAGCATAGCGGGGCCCGGGGAGACCCAGTACTTC. The chain is built from TRBV5-1 and TRBJ2-5, with 8 positions matching TRBD2. After removal of 3 bases from V and 5 bases from J, the junction contained 18 bases not matched to a gene. This CDR3 is built from 18 residues. Germline V gene data show CDR1 as SGHRS and CDR2 as YFSETQ.

Here the CDR3 DNA reads TGTGCCAGCAGCCAGTCATCCCTTAGGCAGCCCCAGCATTTT. Amino acids: CASSQSSLRQPQHF. The chain employs TRBV3-1 and TRBJ1-5, with D unresolved. V was shortened by 3 bases and J by 7 bases, with 13 bases between the two germline ends. The CDR3 runs 14 residues. Germline V lookup: CDR1 LGHDT, CDR2 YNNKEL (reference sequence).

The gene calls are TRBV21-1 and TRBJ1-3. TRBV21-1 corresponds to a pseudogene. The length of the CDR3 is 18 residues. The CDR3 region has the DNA TGTGCCAGCAGCAAAAAAAAGGGCAGGCCCGTCTCTGGAAACACCATATATTTT. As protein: CASSKKKGRPVSGNTIYF.

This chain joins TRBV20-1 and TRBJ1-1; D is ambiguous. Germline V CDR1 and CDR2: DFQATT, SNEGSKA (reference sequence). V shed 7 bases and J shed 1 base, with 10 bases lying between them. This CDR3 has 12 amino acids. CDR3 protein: CSGAGGNTEAFF. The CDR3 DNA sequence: TGCAGTGGAGCGGGTGGGAACACTGAAGCTTTCTTT.

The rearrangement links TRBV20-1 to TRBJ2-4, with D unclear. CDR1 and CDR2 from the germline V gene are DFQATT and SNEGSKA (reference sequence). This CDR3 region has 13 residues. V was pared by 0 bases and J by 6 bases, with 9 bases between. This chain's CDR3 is CSARDYSGNIQYF. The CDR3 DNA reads TGCAGTGCTAGAGATTACAGTGGAAACATTCAGTACTTC.

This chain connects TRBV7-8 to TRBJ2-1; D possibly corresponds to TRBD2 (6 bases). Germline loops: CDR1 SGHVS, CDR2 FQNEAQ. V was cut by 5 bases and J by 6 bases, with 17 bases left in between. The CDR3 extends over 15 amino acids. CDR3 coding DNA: TGTGCCAGCAGCCGCGGTGCTAGCGCTAGCAATGAGCAGTTCTTC. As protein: CASSRGASASNEQFF. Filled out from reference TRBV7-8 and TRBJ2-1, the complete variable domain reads GAGVSQSPRYKVAKRGQDVALRCDPISGHVSLFWYQQALGQGPEFLTYFQNEAQLDKSGLPSDRFFAERPEGSVSTLKIQRTQQEDSAVYLCASSRGASASNEQFFGPGTRLTVL.

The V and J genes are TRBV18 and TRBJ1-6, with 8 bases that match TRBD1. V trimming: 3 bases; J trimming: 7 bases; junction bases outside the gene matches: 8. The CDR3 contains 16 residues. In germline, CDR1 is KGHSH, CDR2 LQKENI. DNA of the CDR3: TGTGCCAGCTCACCCACAAGGACAGGGAAGAATTCACCCCTCCACTTT. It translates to CASSPTRTGKNSPLHF.